This entry describes one TCR beta chain. The sample comes from a study of blood T cell repertoires in COVID-19. Overall study: Specimens from acute and convalescent COVID-19 originated in the United States, Italy and Spain. Sources were T cells, B-cell-depleted T cells, or PBMCs; the material itself was cDNA or gDNA.

The table came from immunoSEQ multiplex PCR; TCRdb's copy has only in-frame clones and leaves some out. This table holds around 180,000 clones, roughly 80% found once. The CDR3 is 14 amino acids. Trimming stripped 0 bases from V and 2 bases from J, with 8 bases between. The V gene's germline CDR1 is SGHRS and CDR2 YFSETQ. The J gene is TRBJ1-2, the V gene TRBV5-1; D gene uncertain. Sequenced input: peripheral blood. The sequence was obtained from a woman aged 25 to 39 with acute or convalescent COVID-19. The CDR3 protein is CASSLGAENYGYTF. In DNA form, the CDR3 reads TGCGCCAGCAGCTTGGGGGCAGAAAACTATGGCTACACCTTC.